This TCR beta chain was sequenced for a study of beta chain features in type 1 diabetes. Study results and caveats: TCRB CDR3 length was moderately but significantly reduced in all four CD4+ subsets of Type 1 diabetes patients.

About this clone: Its matching antigen is unknown.

Expressed TCRB transcripts got sequenced, as all isolated RNA was reverse transcribed. Produced via immunoSEQ multiplex PCR; TCRdb's table is partial and in-frame only. The sample carries 640,000 or so clones, over 12% recorded once. The V gene's germline CDR1 is LNHDA and CDR2 SQIVND (reference sequence). Trimming took off 5 bases at V and 0 bases at J, with 11 bases between the two ends. The CDR3 consists of 15 residues. This clonotype was obtained from a man aged 18 to 30 with type 1 diabetes. The V gene is TRBV19, the J gene TRBJ2-4, with unresolved D. Material for sequencing was naive CD4+ T cells from blood. CDR3 sequence reads: CASSRHPLAKNIQYF. CDR3 bases: TGTGCCAGTAGTCGACATCCTTTAGCCAAAAACATTCAGTACTTC.